Following are 32 T cell receptor beta chains from one sample sequenced in a study of cytomegalovirus exposure and HLA in healthy donors. The study ran its PCR with 60 Vbeta and 13 Jbeta primers. The assay was immunoSEQ multiplex PCR, and TCRdb's table has in-frame clones only and misses some. The sample lists under 90,000 clones, more than 70% occurring once. The source material was PBMCs. The origin of the receptors is a man aged 40-55 years in good health and CMV-seronegative.

The rearrangement links TRBV27 to TRBJ2-3; D uncertain. Germline assignment: CDR1 MNHEY and CDR2 SMNVEV (reference sequence). The CDR3 is 12 amino acids. Trimming took off 4 bases at V and 6 bases at J, with 8 bases between the two ends. The CDR3 nucleotides read TGTGCCAGCAGTTCCGTGGGCGATACGCAGTATTTT. As protein: CASSSVGDTQYF.

This clone appeared a few times. The chain couples TRBV5-6 to TRBJ2-2, with 8 positions matching TRBD2. The V gene end was trimmed by 0 bases and the J gene end by 7 bases; junction bases not matched to a gene: 5. The CDR3 is 15 residues long. Germline assignment: CDR1 SGHDT and CDR2 YYEEEE. CDR3 amino acids: CASSLGGLGIGELFF. CDR3 DNA sequence: TGTGCCAGCAGCTTGGGGGGACTAGGGATCGGGGAGCTGTTTTTT.

The V and J genes are TRBV13 and TRBJ2-4; TRBD2 matches at 7 bases. The V segment lost 2 bases and the J segment 3 bases; nucleotides outside the gene matches: 1. The CDR3 is made up of 14 amino acids. Germline CDR1 is PRHDT and CDR2 is FYEKMQ (reference sequence). In nucleotides, the CDR3 is TGTGCCAGCAGCTTAACGGGGGGCAAAAACATTCAGTACTTC. Translation gives CASSLTGGKNIQYF.

The chain recombines TRBV19 with TRBJ2-1; 9 bases align to TRBD1. The V gene end was trimmed by 11 bases and the J gene end by 5 bases; junction bases not matched to a gene: 16. The CDR3 runs to 16 residues. In germline, CDR1 is LNHDA, CDR2 SQIVND (reference sequence). CDR3 loop: CAVFPGEGQGNNEQFF. The CDR3 nucleotides are TGTGCCGTATTCCCCGGGGAGGGACAGGGAAACAATGAGCAGTTCTTC.

This rearrangement joins TRBV5-6 to TRBJ1-1; D might be TRBD1 (5 bases). The CDR3 sequence is 14 residues long. The germline V gene encodes CDR1 SGHDT and CDR2 YYEEEE. V lost 4 bases and J 2 bases, leaving 12 bases between the germline ends. The CDR3 loop reads CASSTRQINTEAFF. In nucleotides, the CDR3 is TGTGCCAGCAGCACAAGACAGATAAACACTGAAGCTTTCTTT. Using reference TRBV5-6 and TRBJ1-1 for the parts outside the CDR3, the full variable domain is DAGVTQSPTHLIKTRGQQVTLRCSPKSGHDTVSWYQQALGQGPQFIFQYYEEEERQRGNFPDRFSGHQFPNYSSELNVNALLLGDSALYLCASSTRQINTEAFFGQGTRLTVV.

This clone was picked up one time. Here the CDR3 DNA reads TGTGCCAGCAGCTTGATCCAGGGGGTTCCTGAAGCTTTCTTT. Translation: CASSLIQGVPEAFF. This sequence joins TRBV7-8 and TRBJ1-1; TRBD1 matches at 7 bases. V gave up 3 bases and J gave up 6 bases; unmatched junction bases: 7. The germline V gene encodes CDR1 SGHVS and CDR2 FQNEAQ. CDR3 length: 14 residues.

This clone came up once. The chain carries TRBV5-6 and TRBJ2-7; 7 bases are shared with TRBD2. Germline V CDR1 and CDR2: SGHDT, YYEEEE. With V trimmed by 0 bases and J by 2 bases, 5 bases remained unmatched. This CDR3 is 15 amino acids long. The CDR3 nucleotides are TGTGCCAGCAGCTTGGTAACGGGAGGTCCCTACGAGCAGTACTTC. Translated: CASSLVTGGPYEQYF.

This clone occurred once. This rearrangement joins TRBV7-9 to TRBJ1-4; no clear D. V was trimmed by 1 base and J by 6 bases, leaving 9 bases between them. CDR3 length: 14 amino acids. Per the germline V gene, CDR1 is SEHNR and CDR2 is FQNEAQ (reference sequence). The CDR3 is CASSLGTGDEKLFF. In DNA form, the CDR3 reads TGTGCCAGCAGCTTAGGTACCGGGGATGAAAAACTGTTTTTT.

V gene TRBV6-5 combines with J gene TRBJ1-2, with 7 bases aligning to TRBD1. Germline V gene data show CDR1 as MNHEY and CDR2 as SVGAGI. V trimming: 0 bases; J trimming: 3 bases; junction bases outside the gene matches: 1. The CDR3 covers 14 residues. CDR3 sequence reads: CASSYSGQYYGYTF. In nucleotides, the CDR3 is TGTGCCAGCAGTTACTCGGGACAGTACTATGGCTACACCTTC.

The chain links TRBV12-5 to TRBJ2-7; D may be TRBD1 (5 bases). Looked up from germline, CDR1 is LGHNT and CDR2 is FRNRAP. The V and J ends lost 9 bases and 2 bases respectively, with 14 bases between them. This CDR3 region has 13 residues. The CDR3 is CASPSQETYEQYF. The CDR3 nucleotides are TGTGCTAGCCCCTCACAGGAGACCTACGAGCAGTACTTC.

V and J are TRBV27 and TRBJ2-1; TRBD1 agrees at 8 bases. The CDR3 is 16 residues long. The germline gives CDR1 MNHEY, CDR2 SMNVEV (reference sequence). The junction had 9 bases not matched to a gene; V was cut back by 6 bases and J by 2 bases. The CDR3 sequence is CASSRGQEGPYNEQFF. CDR3 coding DNA: TGTGCCAGCAGCCGGGGACAGGAGGGGCCCTACAATGAGCAGTTCTTC.

This clone was detected a few times. The gene calls are TRBV5-6 and TRBJ1-1; possibly TRBD1 for D (6 bases). V was cut by 5 bases and J by 7 bases, with 18 bases left in between. This CDR3 has 14 residues. Germline V gene lookup returns CDR1 SGHDT and CDR2 YYEEEE. As DNA, the CDR3 is TGTGCCAGCAGATTAGACAGGCTAAGCGGTGAAGCTTTCTTT. The encoded protein is CASRLDRLSGEAFF.

The chain has TRBV7-2 and TRBJ2-1, with D possibly being TRBD1 (6 bases). Germline V gene sequence: CDR1 SGHTA, CDR2 FQGNSA. Trimming left V 5 bases short and J 3 bases short, with 14 bases between. The CDR3 loop spans 15 amino acids. CDR3 nucleotides: TGTGCCAGCAGCCTAACACAGGGTCTCTACAATGAGCAGTTCTTC. Residues: CASSLTQGLYNEQFF.

This clone was picked up one time. This sequence joins TRBV4-1 and TRBJ1-2, with D unresolved. Looked up from germline, CDR1 is MGHRA and CDR2 is YSYEKL. V was shortened by 0 bases and J by 0 bases, with 8 bases between the two germline ends. This CDR3 is 15 amino acids long. CDR3 region: CASSQDDGANYGYTF. CDR3 in DNA: TGCGCCAGCAGCCAAGACGACGGAGCTAACTATGGCTACACCTTC.

The chain links TRBV28 to TRBJ1-2, with D possibly TRBD1 on 6 matching bases. Germline V gene sequence: CDR1 MDHEN, CDR2 SYDVKM. Trimming left V 4 bases short and J 8 bases short, with 11 bases between. The CDR3 is 12 amino acids. The CDR3 region is CASSSPGVGYTF. The CDR3 region has the DNA TGTGCCAGCAGTTCTCCAGGGGTCGGCTACACCTTC.

This clone showed up just once. The chain recombines TRBV6-6 with TRBJ2-7; no definite D call. The CDR3 is 16 residues long. Trimming removed 0 bases from V and 0 bases from J, with 12 bases in between. Per the germline V gene, CDR1 is MNHNY and CDR2 is SVGAGI (reference sequence). In nucleotides, the CDR3 is TGTGCCAGCAGTTACTCTCGGCCAGACAACTCCTACGAGCAGTACTTC. It yields the protein CASSYSRPDNSYEQYF.

This clone has more than one count but fewer than ten. The chain couples TRBV15 to TRBJ1-3; 8 nucleotides line up with TRBD1. Germline CDR1 and CDR2: LNHNV and YYDKDF (reference sequence). The CDR3 sequence is 18 residues long. With V trimmed by 1 base and J by 3 bases, 11 bases remained unmatched. The chain's CDR3 is CATSRGFHRGVDGNTIYF. CDR3 nucleotides: TGTGCCACCAGCAGAGGATTTCACAGGGGGGTAGATGGAAACACCATATATTTT.

The chain uses TRBV27 and TRBJ1-1; D call uncertain. V gave up 4 bases and J gave up 11 bases, with 20 bases separating them. Per germline, CDR1 MNHEY and CDR2 SMNVEV (reference sequence). The CDR3 has 14 residues. CDR3 DNA: TGTGCCAGCAGTTCCCCCTTGAGGGTTCAGCAGGCTTTCTTT. It encodes CASSSPLRVQQAFF.

The chain is built from TRBV6-6 and TRBJ1-1, with unresolved D. The CDR3 runs to 14 residues. The germline V gene has CDR1 MNHNY and CDR2 SVGAGI (reference sequence). Trimming pared 5 bases from V and 1 base from J, leaving 11 bases between. CDR3 nucleotides: TGTGCCAGCAGTCACAGACCATCGAACACTGAAGCTTTCTTT. Its translation is CASSHRPSNTEAFF.

The gene calls are TRBV6-5 and TRBJ1-4; D unresolved. V was shortened by 10 bases and J by 8 bases, with 14 bases between the two germline ends. Germline V gene sequence: CDR1 MNHEY, CDR2 SVGAGI. CDR3 size: 12 residues. CDR3 loop: CATGGGGEKLFF. The CDR3 DNA is TGTGCCACGGGAGGTGGAGGAGAAAAACTGTTTTTT.

For the CDR3, the DNA is TGTGCCAGCAGTGAGTCACGGGATGGCACAGATACGCAGTATTTT. This gives the protein CASSESRDGTDTQYF. The chain employs TRBV6-1 and TRBJ2-3; D is perhaps TRBD2 (5 bases). The germline V and J ends were trimmed by 3 bases and 1 base, with 11 bases remaining between them. The CDR3 runs to 15 residues. The germline V gene has CDR1 MNHNS and CDR2 SASEGT.

V is TRBV5-4 and J is TRBJ2-5; possible D gene TRBD1, 6 bases. V gave up 3 bases and J gave up 5 bases, with 14 bases separating them. Germline values: CDR1 SGHNT, CDR2 YYREEE (reference sequence). This CDR3 comprises 14 residues. CDR3 residues: CASSWKGVWETQYF. Written as DNA, the CDR3 is TGTGCCAGCAGCTGGAAGGGGGTTTGGGAGACCCAGTACTTC.

The chain combines TRBV7-3 with TRBJ2-1; 7 nucleotides align to TRBD1. Germline CDR1 and CDR2: SGHTA and FQGTGA. The ends lost 4 bases at V and 2 bases at J; junction bases unmatched: 8. This CDR3 comprises 16 residues. The CDR3 region has the DNA TGTGCCAGCAGCTCAATGGGACAGAGGGCCTACAATGAGCAGTTCTTC. It yields the protein CASSSMGQRAYNEQFF. Using reference TRBV7-3 and TRBJ2-1 for the parts outside the CDR3, the full variable domain is GAGVSQTPSNKVTEKGKYVELRCDPISGHTALYWYRQSLGQGPEFLIYFQGTGAADDSGLPNDRFFAVRPEGSVSTLKIQRTERGDSAVYLCASSSMGQRAYNEQFFGPGTRLTVL.

The rearrangement joins TRBV7-8 to TRBJ1-5; the match to TRBD1 covers 9 bases. The CDR3 is 18 amino acids. The trim removed 3 bases at V and 5 bases at J, leaving 14 bases unmatched. The germline V gene encodes CDR1 SGHVS and CDR2 FQNEAQ. CDR3 DNA: TGTGCCAGCAGCTTTGGTACAACTGGGACAGGGAATTATCAGCCCCAGCATTTT. It translates to CASSFGTTGTGNYQPQHF.

The chain combines TRBV19 with TRBJ2-1, with unresolved D. Germline V lookup: CDR1 LNHDA, CDR2 SQIVND (reference sequence). This CDR3 has 12 amino acids. V dropped 5 bases and J dropped 7 bases, with 9 bases sitting between them. DNA for the CDR3: TGTGCCAGTAGTTTTTTAGCTAATGAGCAGTTCTTC. Encoded protein: CASSFLANEQFF.

V and J are TRBV5-1 and TRBJ1-1; tentative D call: TRBD1 (5 bases). Looked up from germline, CDR1 is SGHRS and CDR2 is YFSETQ. V lost 3 bases and J 6 bases, leaving 21 bases between the germline ends. CDR3 size: 16 residues. The CDR3 region has the DNA TGCGCCAGCAGCTCAGATGAGCCGACAGATCACGCTGAAGCTTTCTTT. Amino acid sequence: CASSSDEPTDHAEAFF.

This chain uses TRBV7-3 with TRBJ1-1; no reliable D call. Germline V CDR1 and CDR2: SGHTA, FQGTGA. This CDR3 has 13 amino acids. V dropped 0 bases and J dropped 1 base, with 3 bases sitting between them. Here the CDR3 DNA reads TGTGCCAGCAGCTTAACCTGGAACACTGAAGCTTTCTTT. Amino acid sequence: CASSLTWNTEAFF.

The chain joins TRBV30 to TRBJ2-7; TRBD1 agrees at 9 bases. With V trimmed by 2 bases and J by 5 bases, 7 bases remained unmatched. Germline CDR1 is GTSNPN and CDR2 is SVGIG (reference sequence). The CDR3 is 14 amino acids. The CDR3 DNA is TGTGCCTGGAGTACCTCACAGGGGGCGAACGAGCAGTACTTC. Its translation is CAWSTSQGANEQYF.

In DNA, the CDR3 is TGTGCCAGCAGCCATCGCGCGGACACTGAAGCTTTCTTT. Protein sequence: CASSHRADTEAFF. This chain links TRBV7-3 with TRBJ1-1; D uncertain. The CDR3 runs 13 residues. Trimming removed 5 bases from V and 3 bases from J, with 10 bases in between. Per germline, CDR1 SGHTA and CDR2 FQGTGA.

This chain links TRBV4-1 with TRBJ1-2; 10 nucleotides agree with TRBD1. The CDR3 loop spans 17 amino acids. V lost 0 bases to trimming and J lost 7 bases; unmatched junction nucleotides: 11. Per the germline V gene, CDR1 is MGHRA and CDR2 is YSYEKL. The CDR3 spells CASSQDLRQGAPVGYTF. The CDR3 DNA sequence: TGCGCCAGCAGCCAAGATCTGAGACAGGGGGCTCCGGTTGGCTACACCTTC.

This clone was seen more than once but under ten times. The chain has TRBV11-2 and TRBJ1-3; D may be TRBD1 (6 bases). In germline, CDR1 is SGHAT, CDR2 FQNNGV. This CDR3 spans 16 amino acids. Trimming took 3 bases from V and 1 from J, leaving 13 bases between them. In nucleotides, the CDR3 is TGTGCCAGCAGCTTCACAGGGTGGGGATCTGGAAACACCATATATTTT. This sequence encodes CASSFTGWGSGNTIYF.

This clone was detected a few times. CDR3: CASSQEALYREGSAEAFF. CDR3 DNA: TGTGCCAGCAGCCAAGAAGCACTGTACAGGGAGGGGAGTGCTGAAGCTTTCTTT. The chain recombines TRBV4-2 with TRBJ1-1, with TRBD1 as a possible D gene (6 bases). This CDR3 region has 18 residues. The ends were cut back, 0 bases at V and 6 bases at J, with 23 bases in the middle. CDR1 is LGHNA, CDR2 YNFKEQ, per germline.